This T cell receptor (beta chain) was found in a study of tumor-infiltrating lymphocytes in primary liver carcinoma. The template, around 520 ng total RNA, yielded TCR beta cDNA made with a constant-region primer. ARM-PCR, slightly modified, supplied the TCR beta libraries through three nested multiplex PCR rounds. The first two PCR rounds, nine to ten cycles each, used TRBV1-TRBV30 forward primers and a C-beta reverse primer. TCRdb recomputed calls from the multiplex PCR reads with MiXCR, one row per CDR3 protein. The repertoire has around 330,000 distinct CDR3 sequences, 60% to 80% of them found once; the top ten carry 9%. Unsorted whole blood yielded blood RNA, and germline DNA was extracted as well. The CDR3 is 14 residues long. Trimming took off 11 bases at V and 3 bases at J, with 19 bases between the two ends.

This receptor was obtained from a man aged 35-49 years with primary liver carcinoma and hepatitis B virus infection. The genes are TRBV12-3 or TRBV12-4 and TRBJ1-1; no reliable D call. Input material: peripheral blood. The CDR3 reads CAASLATRDTEAFF. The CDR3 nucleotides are TGTGCCGCCAGTTTAGCAACAAGGGACACTGAAGCTTTCTTT.